These 14 T cell receptor beta chains share one sample of origin, sequenced in a study of cytomegalovirus exposure and HLA in healthy donors (dated by TCRdb to 2017 to 2019). Receptor amplification or capture employed the immunoSEQ multiplex PCR assay. For the multiplex PCR, a mixture combining 60 forward primers for TCR Vbeta segments and 13 reverse primers for TCR Jbeta segments was used. TCRdb re-hosts the immuneACCESS table, in-frame sequences only. Its copies lack some clones; in the studies checked, an unresolved V gene accounts for under half of them, and the cause for the rest is not known. Present in this sample are some 190,000 clones, roughly 9.5% of which were seen just once. 1% to 1.5% of the sample comes from the top ten. The specimen sequenced was PBMCs. All receptors come from a woman younger than 45 in good health and CMV-seropositive.

The chain recombines TRBV10-3 with TRBJ2-3, with TRBD2 as a possible D gene (7 bases). From germline, CDR1 is ENHRY and CDR2 SYGVKD. V dropped 7 bases and J dropped 5 bases, with 16 bases sitting between them. This CDR3 has 14 amino acids. CDR3 DNA sequence: TGTGCCATCACCCTGGGGGGGCCGATAGATACGCAGTATTTT. It translates to CAITLGGPIDTQYF.

In this sample, this clone turned up a few times. The chain couples TRBV5-6 to TRBJ1-1, with D maybe TRBD1 (5 bases). CDR1 and CDR2 from the germline V gene are SGHDT and YYEEEE. The CDR3 sequence is 15 residues long. Trimming removed 3 bases at V and 4 bases at J, with 16 bases between. The CDR3 nucleotides are TGTGCCAGCAGCTCTCCGGGGGGAGACGCCACTGAAGCTTTCTTT. It codes for CASSSPGGDATEAFF.

The sample holds a few counts of this clone. This chain connects TRBV7-9 to TRBJ1-2; the match to TRBD1 covers 8 bases. V dropped 4 bases and J dropped 4; count of bases not matched to a gene: 8. The germline V gene has CDR1 SEHNR and CDR2 FQNEAQ (reference sequence). The CDR3 extends over 15 amino acids. CDR3 in amino acids: CASSSAGQGGYGYTF. The CDR3 nucleotides are TGTGCCAGCAGCTCCGCCGGACAGGGCGGCTATGGCTACACCTTC.

The chain joins TRBV6-1 to TRBJ1-5; D is uncertain. This CDR3 spans 14 amino acids. Germline CDR1 reads MNHNS; CDR2 reads SASEGT. Trimming took off 8 bases at V and 4 bases at J, with 15 bases between the two ends. CDR3 sequence (DNA): TGTGCCAGCGATCGGTATGACTTTAATCAGCCCCAGCATTTT. Protein: CASDRYDFNQPQHF.

The chain carries TRBV18 and TRBJ1-2, with 7 positions matching TRBD1. The germline V gene has CDR1 KGHSH and CDR2 LQKENI. This CDR3 has 17 amino acids. Unmatched junction bases numbered 13, after V lost 3 bases and J lost 3 bases. This chain's CDR3 is CASSPAKTGKHHYGYTF. As DNA, the CDR3 is TGTGCCAGCTCACCTGCTAAGACAGGGAAGCACCACTATGGCTACACCTTC.

This clone was detected a few times. The chain is built from TRBV4-1 and TRBJ1-6; 8 nucleotides align to TRBD1. V gave up 1 base and J gave up 8 bases; unmatched junction bases: 7. The length of the CDR3 is 16 residues. Germline V gene data show CDR1 as MGHRA and CDR2 as YSYEKL. The CDR3 coding sequence is TGCGCCAGCAGCCAAGCAGGACAGGGTGCGGATTCACCCCTCCACTTT. It translates to CASSQAGQGADSPLHF.

This clone was counted a few times. V is TRBV5-6 and J is TRBJ2-1; 8 bases map to TRBD1. V gave up 4 bases and J gave up 4 bases; unmatched junction bases: 13. This CDR3 region has 17 residues. In germline, CDR1 is SGHDT, CDR2 YYEEEE. The CDR3 coding sequence is TGTGCCAGCAGCACGCAAGGGCGGCAGGGGGCTTACAATGAGCAGTTCTTC. This codes for CASSTQGRQGAYNEQFF.

The J gene is TRBJ2-5, the V gene TRBV11-2; D is possibly TRBD2 (6 bases). The germline V and J ends were trimmed by 4 bases and 4 bases, with 19 bases remaining between them. This CDR3 is 16 amino acids long. Looked up from germline, CDR1 is SGHAT and CDR2 is FQNNGV. CDR3 sequence (DNA): TGTGCCAGCAGCTGGAGCGGAGGGACGGCACTAGAGACCCAGTACTTC. It specifies CASSWSGGTALETQYF.

The V gene is TRBV29-1, the J gene TRBJ2-3; TRBD2 might be the D (6 bases). With 6 bases removed from V and 0 bases from J, the gap between germline ends came to 13 bases. This CDR3 is 14 amino acids long. Germline lookup yields CDR1 SQVTM and CDR2 ANQGSEA. The CDR3 region has the DNA TGCAGCGTGGAGGGGATTACGAGCACAGATACGCAGTATTTT. This codes for CSVEGITSTDTQYF.

The rearrangement joins TRBV19 to TRBJ1-2; 11 bases match TRBD1. The CDR3 is 15 residues long. Germline assignment: CDR1 LNHDA and CDR2 SQIVND (reference sequence). V was clipped by 4 bases and J by 7 bases; unmatched bases: 8. CDR3 in DNA: TGTGCCAGTAGTAGGGACAGGGGGTATAGTAGTGGCTACACCTTC. Translated, it gives CASSRDRGYSSGYTF.

This clone occurred a few times. This rearrangement joins TRBV6-1 to TRBJ2-5; 7 nucleotides match TRBD2. V was pared by 3 bases and J by 5 bases, with 6 bases of the junction left unmatched. The CDR3 has 14 residues. CDR1 is MNHNS and CDR2 is SASEGT in the germline V gene. CDR3 nucleotide sequence: TGTGCCAGCAGTGATTACGGGAGGCGGGAGACCCAGTACTTC. Translating it yields CASSDYGRRETQYF.

This clone came up a few times. CDR3 coding DNA: TGTGCCACCAGCTGGACGGGGGACACCGGGGAGCTGTTTTTT. The encoded protein is CATSWTGDTGELFF. The chain employs TRBV15 and TRBJ2-2, with D perhaps TRBD2 (6 bases). V was cut by 5 bases and J by 3 bases, with 10 bases left in between. Germline V gene sequence: CDR1 LNHNV, CDR2 YYDKDF (reference sequence). The CDR3 consists of 14 residues. The variable domain in full, completed from reference TRBV15 and TRBJ2-2, reads DAMVIQNPRYQVTQFGKPVTLSCSQTLNHNVMYWYQQKSSQAPKLLFHYYDKDFNNEADTPDNFQSRRPNTSFCFLDIRSPGLGDTAMYLCATSWTGDTGELFFGEGSRLTVL.

This clone has just a few counts. This chain joins TRBV6-1 and TRBJ2-7, with D unresolved. Germline V lookup: CDR1 MNHNS, CDR2 SASEGT. CDR3 length equals 13 residues. Trimming shortened V by 4 bases and J by 2 bases, and 9 bases separated the two germline ends. CDR3 nucleotide sequence: TGTGCCAGCAGTGCTAGGAGTCCCTACGAGCAGTACTTC. As protein: CASSARSPYEQYF.

The V and J genes are TRBV27 and TRBJ1-2; 9 positions match TRBD1. The CDR3 runs to 15 residues. CDR1 is MNHEY and CDR2 is SMNVEV in the germline V gene (reference sequence). Trimming removed 6 bases from V and 2 bases from J; junction bases left unmatched: 7. As DNA, the CDR3 is TGTGCCAGCAGCCTTGAAACAGGGGGCAACTATGGCTACACCTTC. It specifies CASSLETGGNYGYTF.